This T cell receptor beta chain appears in the sequencing data of a study of beta chain features in type 1 diabetes. Study-level information: Sorted cells, approximately 100,000,000 in number, were examined across all samples. Findings of the study overall: Type 1 diabetes patients had TCRB CDR3s that were shorter (moderately but significantly so) in all four CD4+ subsets. VDJ junctions from patients with type 1 diabetes contained fewer insertions and more deletions.

A heparinised blood draw that averaged around 100 mL was obtained once from each donor. This CDR3 region has 15 residues. CDR1 is SGHRS and CDR2 is YFSETQ in the germline V gene. With 0 bases removed from V and 2 bases from J, the gap between germline ends came to 9 bases. Expressed TCRB transcripts were sequenced because the entire RNA isolate underwent reverse transcription. Profiling relied on immunoSEQ multiplex PCR, and the TCRdb table lists in-frame clones only, not all of them. The sample lists 250,000 or so clones, about 14% seen once, with roughly 0.02% in the top ten. This clone was counted between two and nine times. Its matching antigen is unknown.

This receptor was identified in a man aged 25 to 40 with type 1 diabetes. V usage is TRBV5-1 and J usage is TRBJ1-5; D is ambiguous. Sequenced material: naive CD4+ T cells from blood. CDR3 residues: CASSLDSRGNQPQHF. The CDR3 bases are TGCGCCAGCAGCTTGGATTCGAGGGGCAATCAGCCCCAGCATTTT.